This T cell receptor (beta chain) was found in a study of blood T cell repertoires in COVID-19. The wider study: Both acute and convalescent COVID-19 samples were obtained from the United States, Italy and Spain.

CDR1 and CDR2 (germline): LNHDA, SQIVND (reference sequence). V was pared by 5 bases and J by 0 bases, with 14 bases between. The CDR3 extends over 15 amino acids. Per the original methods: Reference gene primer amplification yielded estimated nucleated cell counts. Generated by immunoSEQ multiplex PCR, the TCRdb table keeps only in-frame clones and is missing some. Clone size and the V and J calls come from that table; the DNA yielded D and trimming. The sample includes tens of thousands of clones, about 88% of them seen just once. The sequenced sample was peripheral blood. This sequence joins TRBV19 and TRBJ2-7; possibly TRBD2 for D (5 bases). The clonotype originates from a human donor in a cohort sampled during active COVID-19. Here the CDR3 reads CASSPLSGGSYEQYF. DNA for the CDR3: TGTGCCAGTAGTCCTCTGAGCGGTGGCTCCTACGAGCAGTACTTC.